This T cell receptor beta chain was sequenced for a study of T cell responses to AZD1222 COVID-19 vaccine. Study summary: Combined were second doses at about 4 or about 12 weeks. General observations from the study: As reported, nearly half of all spike-specific TCRs target variant regions that are unmutated. Baseline seropositivity characterized only a handful of AZD1222 recipients. Donors were mostly white British, more females; clonal diversity possibly underestimated.

This clone was detected only a few times. Its target is not known. The repertoire was sequenced with immunoSEQ multiplex PCR; TCRdb's copy has only in-frame clones and lacks some. The repertoire has about 180,000 clones, 90% of them found once; the top ten carry approximately 1.5%. The CDR3 is 15 residues long. V was pared by 6 bases and J by 1 base, with 15 bases between. The germline CDR1 and CDR2 sequences are MNHEY and SVGAGI. The sequence derives from an adult in good health. The starting material was peripheral blood, obtained on day 0 of AZD1222 vaccination. The chain links TRBV6-5 to TRBJ1-2, with a tentative D call TRBD1 (5 bases). The CDR3 loop is CASRSNDRFNYGYTF. The CDR3, as DNA: TGTGCCAGCAGATCTAACGACAGATTTAACTATGGCTACACCTTC.